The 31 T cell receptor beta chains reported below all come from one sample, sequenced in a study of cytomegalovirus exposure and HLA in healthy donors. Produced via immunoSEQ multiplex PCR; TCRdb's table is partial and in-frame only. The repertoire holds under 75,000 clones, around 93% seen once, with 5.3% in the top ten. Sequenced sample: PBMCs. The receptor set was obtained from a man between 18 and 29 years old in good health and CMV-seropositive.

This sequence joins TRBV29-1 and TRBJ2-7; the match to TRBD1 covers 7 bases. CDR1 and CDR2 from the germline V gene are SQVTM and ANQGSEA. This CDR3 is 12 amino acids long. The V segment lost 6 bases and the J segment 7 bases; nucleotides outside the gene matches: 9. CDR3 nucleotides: TGCAGCGTGGGACAGCGACTCGGGGAGCAGTACTTC. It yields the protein CSVGQRLGEQYF.

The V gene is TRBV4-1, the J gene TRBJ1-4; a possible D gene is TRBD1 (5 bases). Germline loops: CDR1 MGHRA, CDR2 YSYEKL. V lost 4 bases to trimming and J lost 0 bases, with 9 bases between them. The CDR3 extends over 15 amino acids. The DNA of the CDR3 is TGCGCCAGCAGCCCCGGGGGAGCAACTAATGAAAAACTGTTTTTT. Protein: CASSPGGATNEKLFF.

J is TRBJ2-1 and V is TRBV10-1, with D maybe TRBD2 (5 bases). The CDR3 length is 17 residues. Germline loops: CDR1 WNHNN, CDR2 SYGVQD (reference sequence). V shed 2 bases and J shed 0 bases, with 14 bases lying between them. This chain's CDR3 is CASSENVRLASYNEQFF. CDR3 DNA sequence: TGCGCCAGCAGTGAGAATGTTCGGCTAGCCTCCTACAATGAGCAGTTCTTC.

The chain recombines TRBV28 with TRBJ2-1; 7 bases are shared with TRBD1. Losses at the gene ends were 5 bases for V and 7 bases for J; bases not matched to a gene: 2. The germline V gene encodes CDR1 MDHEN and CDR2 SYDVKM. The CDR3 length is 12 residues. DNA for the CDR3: TGTGCCAGCAGTCGGGACAGTAATGAGCAGTTCTTC. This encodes CASSRDSNEQFF.

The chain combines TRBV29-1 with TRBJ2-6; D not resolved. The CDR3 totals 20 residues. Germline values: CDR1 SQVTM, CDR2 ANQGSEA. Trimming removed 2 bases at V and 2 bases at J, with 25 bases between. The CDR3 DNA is TGCAGCGTTGAATTCAGAGAGGCCCGGCCCCCAATAACTGGGGCCAACGTCCTGACTTTC. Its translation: CSVEFREARPPITGANVLTF.

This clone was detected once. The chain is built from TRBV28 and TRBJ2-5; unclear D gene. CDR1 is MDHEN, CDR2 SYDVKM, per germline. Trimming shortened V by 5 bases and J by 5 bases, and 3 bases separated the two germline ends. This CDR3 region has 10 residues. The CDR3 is CASSQETQYF. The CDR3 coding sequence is TGTGCCAGCAGTCAGGAGACCCAGTACTTC.

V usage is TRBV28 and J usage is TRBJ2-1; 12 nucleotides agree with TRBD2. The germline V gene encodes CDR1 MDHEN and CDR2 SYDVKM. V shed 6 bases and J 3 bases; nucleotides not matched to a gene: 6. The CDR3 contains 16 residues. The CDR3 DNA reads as TGTGCCAGCAGCTTAGGACTAGCGGGAAACTACAATGAGCAGTTCTTC. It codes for CASSLGLAGNYNEQFF.

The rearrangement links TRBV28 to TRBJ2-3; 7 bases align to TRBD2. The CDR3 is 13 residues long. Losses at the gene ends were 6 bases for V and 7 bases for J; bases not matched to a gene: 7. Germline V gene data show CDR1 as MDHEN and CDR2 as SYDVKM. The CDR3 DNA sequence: TGTGCCAGCAGACTCACTAGCGTTCATACGCAGTATTTT. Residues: CASRLTSVHTQYF.

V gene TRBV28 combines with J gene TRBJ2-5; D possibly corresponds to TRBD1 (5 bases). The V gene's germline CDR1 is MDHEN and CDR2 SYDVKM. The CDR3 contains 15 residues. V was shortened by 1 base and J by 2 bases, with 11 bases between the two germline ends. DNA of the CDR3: TGTGCCAGCAGTTTATTCCCACAGGTGCAAGAGACCCAGTACTTC. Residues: CASSLFPQVQETQYF.

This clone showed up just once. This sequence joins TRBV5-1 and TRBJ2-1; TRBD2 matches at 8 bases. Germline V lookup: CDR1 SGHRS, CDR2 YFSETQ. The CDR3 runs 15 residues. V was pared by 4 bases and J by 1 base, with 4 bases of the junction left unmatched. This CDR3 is CASSPSGSSYNEQFF. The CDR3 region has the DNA TGCGCCAGCAGCCCGAGCGGGAGTTCCTACAATGAGCAGTTCTTC.

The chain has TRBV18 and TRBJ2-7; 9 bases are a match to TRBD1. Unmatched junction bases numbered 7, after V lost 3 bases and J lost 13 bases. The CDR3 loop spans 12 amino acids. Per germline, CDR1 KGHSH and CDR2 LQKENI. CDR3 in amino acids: CASSPRQGEHYF. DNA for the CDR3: TGTGCCAGCTCACCCAGACAGGGGGAACATTACTTC.

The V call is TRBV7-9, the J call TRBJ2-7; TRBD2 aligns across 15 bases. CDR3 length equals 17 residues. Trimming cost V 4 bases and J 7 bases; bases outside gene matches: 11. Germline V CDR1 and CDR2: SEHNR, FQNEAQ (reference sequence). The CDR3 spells CASSSTGLAGGKWEQYF. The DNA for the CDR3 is TGTGCCAGCAGCTCGACGGGACTAGCGGGAGGAAAGTGGGAGCAGTACTTC.

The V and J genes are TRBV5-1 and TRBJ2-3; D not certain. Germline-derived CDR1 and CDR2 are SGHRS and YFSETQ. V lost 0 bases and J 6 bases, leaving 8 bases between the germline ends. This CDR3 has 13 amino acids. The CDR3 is CASSLGVEDTQYF. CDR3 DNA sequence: TGCGCCAGCAGCTTGGGAGTAGAGGATACGCAGTATTTT.

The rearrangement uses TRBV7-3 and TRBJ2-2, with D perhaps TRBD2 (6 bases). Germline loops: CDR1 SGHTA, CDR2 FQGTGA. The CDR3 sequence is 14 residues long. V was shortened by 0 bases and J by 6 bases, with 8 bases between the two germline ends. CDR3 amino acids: CASSLTTGAGELFF. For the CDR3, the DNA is TGTGCCAGCAGCTTAACGACGGGAGCCGGGGAGCTGTTTTTT.

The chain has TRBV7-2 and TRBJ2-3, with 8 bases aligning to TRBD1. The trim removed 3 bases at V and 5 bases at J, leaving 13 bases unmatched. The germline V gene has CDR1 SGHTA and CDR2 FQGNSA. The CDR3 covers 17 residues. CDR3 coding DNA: TGTGCCAGCAGCTTTTGGGGCAGGGGGCTTACTCAAGATACGCAGTATTTT. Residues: CASSFWGRGLTQDTQYF.

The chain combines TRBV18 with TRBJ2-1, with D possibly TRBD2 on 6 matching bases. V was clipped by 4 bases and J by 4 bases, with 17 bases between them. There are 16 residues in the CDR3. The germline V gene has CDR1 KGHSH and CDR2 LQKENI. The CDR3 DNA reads TGTGCCAGCTCACTAGAGGGAGGTCTCGCTTACAATGAGCAGTTCTTC. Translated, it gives CASSLEGGLAYNEQFF.

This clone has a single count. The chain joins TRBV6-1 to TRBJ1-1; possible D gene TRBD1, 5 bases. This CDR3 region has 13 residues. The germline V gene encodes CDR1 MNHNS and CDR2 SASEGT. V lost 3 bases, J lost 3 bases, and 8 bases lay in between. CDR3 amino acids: CASSDLGDTEAFF. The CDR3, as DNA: TGTGCCAGCAGTGATTTAGGGGACACTGAAGCTTTCTTT.

CDR3 region: CASSNIMNTGELFF. The CDR3 bases are TGTGCCAGCAGTAACATAATGAACACCGGGGAGCTGTTTTTT. The rearrangement uses TRBV6-5 and TRBJ2-2; D is ambiguous. CDR1 is MNHEY, CDR2 SVGAGI, per germline. V was shortened by 5 bases and J by 1 base, with 8 bases between the two germline ends. This CDR3 spans 14 amino acids.

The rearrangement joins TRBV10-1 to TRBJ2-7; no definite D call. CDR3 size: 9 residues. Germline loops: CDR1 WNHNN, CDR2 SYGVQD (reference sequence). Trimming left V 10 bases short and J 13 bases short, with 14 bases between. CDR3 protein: CATDPSRYF. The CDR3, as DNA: TGCGCCACAGATCCGTCTAGATACTTC.

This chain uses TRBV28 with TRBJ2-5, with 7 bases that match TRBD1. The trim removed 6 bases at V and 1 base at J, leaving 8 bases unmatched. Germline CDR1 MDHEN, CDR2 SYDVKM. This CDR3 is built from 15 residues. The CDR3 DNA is TGTGCCAGCAGGGAAGGGGGACAGAGCCAAGAGACCCAGTACTTC. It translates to CASREGGQSQETQYF.

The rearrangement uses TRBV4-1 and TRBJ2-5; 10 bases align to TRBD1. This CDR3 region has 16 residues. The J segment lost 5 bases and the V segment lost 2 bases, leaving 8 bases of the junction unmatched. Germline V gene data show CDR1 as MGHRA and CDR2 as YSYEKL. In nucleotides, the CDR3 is TGCGCCAGCAGCCAACCCCCGACAGGGGGCTGGGAGACCCAGTACTTC. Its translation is CASSQPPTGGWETQYF.

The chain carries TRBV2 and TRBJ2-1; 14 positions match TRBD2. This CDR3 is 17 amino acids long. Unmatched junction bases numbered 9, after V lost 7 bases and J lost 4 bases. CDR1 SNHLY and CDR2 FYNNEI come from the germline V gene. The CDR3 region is CASTEGGLAGVYNEQFF. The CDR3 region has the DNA TGTGCCAGCACCGAAGGGGGACTAGCGGGAGTGTACAATGAGCAGTTCTTC.

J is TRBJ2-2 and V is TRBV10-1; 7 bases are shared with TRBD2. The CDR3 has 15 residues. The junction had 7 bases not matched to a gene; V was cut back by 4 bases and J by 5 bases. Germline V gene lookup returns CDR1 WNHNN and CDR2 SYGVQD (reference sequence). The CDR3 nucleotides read TGCGCCAGCAGTGTAGGGAGGGGTTCGACCGGGGAGCTGTTTTTT. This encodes CASSVGRGSTGELFF.

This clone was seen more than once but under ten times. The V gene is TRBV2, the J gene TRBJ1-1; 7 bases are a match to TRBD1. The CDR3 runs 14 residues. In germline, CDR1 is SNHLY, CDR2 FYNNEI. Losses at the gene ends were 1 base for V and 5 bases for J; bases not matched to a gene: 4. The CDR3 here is CASSEGQGVTEAFF. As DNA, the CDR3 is TGTGCCAGCAGTGAAGGGCAGGGGGTGACTGAAGCTTTCTTT. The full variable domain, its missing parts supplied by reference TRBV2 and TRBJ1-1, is EPEVTQTPSHQVTQMGQEVILRCVPISNHLYFYWYRQILGQKVEFLVSFYNNEISEKSEIFDDQFSVERPDGSNFTLKIRSTKLEDSAMYFCASSEGQGVTEAFFGQGTRLTVV.

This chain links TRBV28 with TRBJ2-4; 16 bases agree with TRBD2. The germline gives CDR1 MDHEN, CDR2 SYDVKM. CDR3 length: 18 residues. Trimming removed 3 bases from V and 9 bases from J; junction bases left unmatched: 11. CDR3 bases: TGTGCCAGCAGTTTCCCGGGACTAGCGGGAGGGTCCCGGACCATTCAGTACTTC. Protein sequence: CASSFPGLAGGSRTIQYF. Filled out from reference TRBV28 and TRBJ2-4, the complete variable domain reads DVKVTQSSRYLVKRTGEKVFLECVQDMDHENMFWYRQDPGLGLRLIYFSYDVKMKEKGDIPEGYSVSREKKERFSLILESASTNQTSMYLCASSFPGLAGGSRTIQYFGAGTRLSVL.

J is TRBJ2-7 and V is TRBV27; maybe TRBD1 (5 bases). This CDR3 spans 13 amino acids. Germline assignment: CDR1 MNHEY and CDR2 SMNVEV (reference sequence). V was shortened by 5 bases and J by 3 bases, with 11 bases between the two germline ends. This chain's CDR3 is CASSTGTIYEQYF. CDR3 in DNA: TGTGCCAGCAGTACAGGAACCATCTACGAGCAGTACTTC.

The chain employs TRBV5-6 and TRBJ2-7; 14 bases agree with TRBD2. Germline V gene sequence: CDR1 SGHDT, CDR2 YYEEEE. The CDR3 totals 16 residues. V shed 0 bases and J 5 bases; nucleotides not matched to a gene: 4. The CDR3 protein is CASSLGGLAGAHEQYF. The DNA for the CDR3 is TGTGCCAGCAGCTTGGGGGGACTAGCGGGAGCCCACGAGCAGTACTTC.

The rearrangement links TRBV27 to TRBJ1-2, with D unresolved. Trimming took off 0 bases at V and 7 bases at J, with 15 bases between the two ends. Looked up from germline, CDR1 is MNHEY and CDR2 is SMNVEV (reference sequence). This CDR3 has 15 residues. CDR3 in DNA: TGTGCCAGCAGTTTATCGGCGACATCCCCTGGTGGCTACACCTTC. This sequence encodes CASSLSATSPGGYTF.

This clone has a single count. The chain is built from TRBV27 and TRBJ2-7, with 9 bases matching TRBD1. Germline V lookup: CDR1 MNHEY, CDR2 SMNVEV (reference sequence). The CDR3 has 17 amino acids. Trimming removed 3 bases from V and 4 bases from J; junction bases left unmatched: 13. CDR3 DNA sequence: TGTGCCAGCAGTTTCCAAGCCTCCGGGACAGGGCAGTACGAGCAGTACTTC. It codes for CASSFQASGTGQYEQYF.

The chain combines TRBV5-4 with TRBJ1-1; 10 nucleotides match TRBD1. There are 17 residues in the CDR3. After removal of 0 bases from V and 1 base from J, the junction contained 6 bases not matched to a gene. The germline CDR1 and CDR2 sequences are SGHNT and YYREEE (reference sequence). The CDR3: CASSLGGGQGSNTEAFF. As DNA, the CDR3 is TGTGCCAGCAGCTTGGGGGGGGGACAGGGGTCGAACACTGAAGCTTTCTTT.

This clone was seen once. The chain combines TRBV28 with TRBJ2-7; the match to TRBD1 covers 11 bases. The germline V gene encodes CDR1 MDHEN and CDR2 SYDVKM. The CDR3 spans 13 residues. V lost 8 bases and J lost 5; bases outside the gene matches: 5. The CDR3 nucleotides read TGTGCCAGCGGACAGGGGGCGACCCACGAGCAGTACTTC. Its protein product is CASGQGATHEQYF. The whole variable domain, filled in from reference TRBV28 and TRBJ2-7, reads DVKVTQSSRYLVKRTGEKVFLECVQDMDHENMFWYRQDPGLGLRLIYFSYDVKMKEKGDIPEGYSVSREKKERFSLILESASTNQTSMYLCASGQGATHEQYFGPGTRLTVT.